The 17 T cell receptor beta chains below all came from one sample that was sequenced in a study of regulatory T cells in long-lasting Graves disease (dated by TCRdb to the early 2020s). The label giving this sample's time point can be read as: newly diagnosed GD, antithyroid drugs for less than 3 months. For both TCR sequencing and RNA sequencing, RNA was extracted from PBMCs in TRIzol. The library came from multiplex PCR. Sequencing took place on an Illumina HiSeq 4000. iRepertoire HTBI primers and Arm-PCR amplification of CDR3 regions were used to construct TCR beta libraries. TCRdb reprocessing: public reads trimmed at Q25 with fastp, clones called with MiXCR, in-frame beta chains kept. When rows share a CDR3 protein, they turn into one entry using the most common DNA and genes. For this sample the table gives 450,000 to 500,000 distinct CDR3 sequences, of which about 16% were detected only once. Roughly an eighth of the sample comes from the top ten.

This sample was shared with a second study, whose subject was T cells in Graves' hyperthyroidism and ophthalmopathy.

Here the sequenced sample was peripheral blood mononuclear cells (PBMCs), taken at new diagnosis, from a patient treated with antithyroid drugs. All receptors come from a man aged 35 to 55 with Graves disease. Donor details come from another sample of the same person, matched by shared clones.

This clonotype was observed at least ten times. The V call is TRBV14, the J call TRBJ2-1; 7 bases fit TRBD2. This CDR3 region has 17 residues. Unmatched junction bases numbered 13, after V lost 1 base and J lost 7 bases. Germline V lookup: CDR1 SGHDN, CDR2 FVKESK. The DNA of the CDR3 is TGTGCCAGCAGCCAAGTGGCGGGACTACTAACGAAGAATGAGCAGTTCTTC. Residues: CASSQVAGLLTKNEQFF.

This clonotype turned up a few times. The chain recombines TRBV12-3 or TRBV12-4 with TRBJ1-6; D uncertain. CDR3 length equals 15 residues. Trimming pared 6 bases from V and 2 bases from J, leaving 11 bases between. The CDR3 DNA reads as TGTGCCAGCAGATCTCTCGGGACCTATAATTCACCCCTCCACTTT. Encoded protein: CASRSLGTYNSPLHF.

This clonotype came up many times. The chain has TRBV11-2 and TRBJ1-1; perhaps TRBD1 as D (5 bases). This CDR3 has 13 amino acids. CDR1 and CDR2 from the germline V gene are SGHAT and FQNNGV. Trimming took 2 bases from V and 6 from J, leaving 10 bases between them. CDR3 bases: TGTGCCAGCAGCTTACGCCGGGACCCTGAAGCTTTCTTT. Amino acid sequence: CASSLRRDPEAFF.

This rearrangement joins TRBV3-1 to TRBJ2-2; TRBD2 matches 11 bases. The J segment lost 4 bases and the V segment lost 0 bases, leaving 1 base of the junction unmatched. This CDR3 is 16 amino acids long. Germline assignment: CDR1 LGHDT and CDR2 YNNKEL (reference sequence). This CDR3 is CASSQDSGRVTGELFF. In DNA, the CDR3 is TGTGCCAGCAGCCAAGATAGCGGGAGGGTCACCGGGGAGCTGTTTTTT.

With regard to this clonotype: This sequence may be a read error, since a much larger clone differs from it by one base. This rearrangement joins TRBV15 to TRBJ2-5; no firm D call. CDR1 LNHNV and CDR2 YYDKDF come from the germline V gene (reference sequence). The CDR3 runs 14 residues. Here the CDR3 reads CATIRDRARETQYF. The CDR3 region has the DNA TGTGCCACCATCAGAGACCGCGCTCGGGAGACCCAGTACTTC.

There are a few counts of this clonotype. V usage is TRBV20-1 and J usage is TRBJ2-5; 9 bases agree with TRBD1. CDR3 size: 15 residues. Unmatched junction bases numbered 13, after V lost 6 bases and J lost 5 bases. Germline CDR1 and CDR2: DFQATT and SNEGSKA (reference sequence). CDR3 nucleotides: TGCAGTGCCTCACTTGGGACAGGGCAGTTGGAGACCCAGTACTTC. Translated, it gives CSASLGTGQLETQYF.

Many counts were recorded for this clonotype. The CDR3 coding sequence is TGTGCCAGCAGCCAATCAACCCCTTCAGGCGGCCAAGAGACCCAGTACTTC. As protein: CASSQSTPSGGQETQYF. The chain joins TRBV3-1 to TRBJ2-5, with D unclear. The V gene's germline CDR1 is LGHDT and CDR2 YNNKEL (reference sequence). V was shortened by 2 bases and J by 1 base, with 17 bases between the two germline ends. This CDR3 comprises 17 residues.

There are a few counts of this clonotype. CDR3 in DNA: TGTGCCAGCAGTTACTGGGGGGGCGGCGGAGATGAAAAACTGTTTTTT. Residues: CASSYWGGGGDEKLFF. The chain has TRBV6-5 and TRBJ1-4; tentatively, D is TRBD1 (6 bases). CDR1 is MNHEY, CDR2 SVGAGI, per germline. This CDR3 has 16 residues. Deletions cut 1 base from V and 6 bases from J, with 15 bases between.

The chain couples TRBV6-2 or TRBV6-3 to TRBJ2-6; TRBD2 might be the D (5 bases). Germline CDR1 MNHEY, CDR2 SVGEGT. V was pared by 4 bases and J by 2 bases, with 9 bases between. The CDR3 is 15 residues long. The CDR3 here is CASSLNGAGANVLTF. DNA for the CDR3: TGTGCCAGCAGTTTAAACGGGGCTGGGGCCAACGTCCTGACTTTC.

This chain links TRBV29-1 with TRBJ2-1; D unresolved. The ends were cut back, 3 bases at V and 4 bases at J, with 4 bases in the middle. CDR1 is SQVTM, CDR2 ANQGSEA, per germline. This CDR3 region has 11 residues. Here the CDR3 reads CSVDLYNEQFF. CDR3 DNA sequence: TGCAGCGTTGACCTATACAATGAGCAGTTCTTC.

In this sample, this clonotype turned up many times. The J gene is TRBJ2-1, the V gene TRBV28; D may be TRBD2 (6 bases). In germline, CDR1 is MDHEN, CDR2 SYDVKM. V lost 5 bases, J lost 9 bases, and 20 bases lay in between. The CDR3 sequence is 15 residues long. The chain's CDR3 is CASSPAPPREPEQFF. As DNA, the CDR3 is TGTGCCAGCAGTCCTGCACCACCACGGGAGCCTGAGCAGTTCTTC.

The CDR3 spells CASSTRGGGEKLFF. The CDR3 bases are TGTGCCAGCAGCACCAGGGGTGGTGGCGAAAAACTGTTTTTT. The genes are TRBV12-3 or TRBV12-4 and TRBJ1-4; TRBD1 is a possible D gene (6 bases). CDR3 length equals 14 residues. With 6 bases removed from V and 8 bases from J, the gap between germline ends came to 16 bases.

The rearrangement uses TRBV29-1 and TRBJ2-7; 7 bases map to TRBD1. This CDR3 has 12 amino acids. Looked up from germline, CDR1 is SQVTM and CDR2 is ANQGSEA. Trimming at V came to 4 bases and at J to 2 bases, leaving 2 bases not matched to a gene. The CDR3 loop is CSVATGAYEQYF. The CDR3 nucleotides are TGCAGCGTTGCCACAGGGGCCTACGAGCAGTACTTC.

To note about this clonotype: It differs at one base from a far larger clone, so likely a read error. The rearrangement uses TRBV28 and TRBJ2-1; no definite D call. From germline, CDR1 is MDHEN and CDR2 SYDVKM. The CDR3 consists of 13 residues. The CDR3 is CASSELSYNGQFF. DNA for the CDR3: TGTGCCAGCAGTGAACTATCCTACAATGGGCAGTTCTTC.

The chain uses TRBV10-3 and TRBJ1-1; D is perhaps TRBD1 (6 bases). The germline V gene has CDR1 ENHRY and CDR2 SYGVKD. V dropped 4 bases and J dropped 6 bases, with 15 bases sitting between them. The length of the CDR3 is 14 residues. The CDR3 DNA follows: TGTGCCATCAGTGTCTCGGGGGCTTGGTCTGAAGCTTTCTTT. It specifies CAISVSGAWSEAFF.

In this sample, this clonotype turned up many times. V usage is TRBV20-1 and J usage is TRBJ2-5; D remains ambiguous. CDR3 length: 14 amino acids. CDR1 DFQATT and CDR2 SNEGSKA come from the germline V gene (reference sequence). V was cut by 4 bases and J by 3 bases, with 15 bases left in between. The CDR3 DNA is TGCAGTGCTATCCATCGTAGGAGTGAAGAGACCCAGTACTTC. It specifies CSAIHRRSEETQYF.

The sample holds many counts of this clonotype. V and J are TRBV29-1 and TRBJ2-3; 11 bases match TRBD2. V lost 2 bases to trimming and J lost 5 bases; unmatched junction nucleotides: 6. Per germline, CDR1 SQVTM and CDR2 ANQGSEA. CDR3 length equals 15 residues. CDR3 nucleotides: TGCAGCGTTGAACTACTAGCGGGAGTAGGAGATACGCAGTATTTT. Translated, it gives CSVELLAGVGDTQYF.